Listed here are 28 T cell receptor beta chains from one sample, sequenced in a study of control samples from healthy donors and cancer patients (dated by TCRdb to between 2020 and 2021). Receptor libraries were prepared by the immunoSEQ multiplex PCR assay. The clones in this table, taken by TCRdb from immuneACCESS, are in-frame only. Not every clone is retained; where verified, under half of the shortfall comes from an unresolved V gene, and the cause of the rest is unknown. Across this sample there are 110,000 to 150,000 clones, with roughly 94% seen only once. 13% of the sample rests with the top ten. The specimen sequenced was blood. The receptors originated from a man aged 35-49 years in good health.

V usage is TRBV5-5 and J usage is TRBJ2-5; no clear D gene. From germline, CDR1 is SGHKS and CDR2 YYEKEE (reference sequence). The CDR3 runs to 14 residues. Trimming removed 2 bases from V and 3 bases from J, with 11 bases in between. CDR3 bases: TGTGCCAGCAGCTTATCGCTGATCAAAGAGACCCAGTACTTC. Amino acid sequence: CASSLSLIKETQYF.

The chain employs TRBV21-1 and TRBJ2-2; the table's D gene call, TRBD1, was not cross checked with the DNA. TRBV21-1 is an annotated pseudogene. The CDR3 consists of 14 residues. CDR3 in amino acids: CASSTETDAGELFF. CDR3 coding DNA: TGTGCCAGCAGCACCGAGACAGACGCCGGGGAGCTGTTTTTT.

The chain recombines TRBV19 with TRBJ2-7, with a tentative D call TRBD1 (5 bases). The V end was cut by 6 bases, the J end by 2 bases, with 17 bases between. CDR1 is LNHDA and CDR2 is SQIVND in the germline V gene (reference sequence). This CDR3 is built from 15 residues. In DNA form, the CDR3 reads TGTGCCAGTAGGAAACAGGTACCCCCGCCCTACGAGCAGTACTTC. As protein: CASRKQVPPPYEQYF.

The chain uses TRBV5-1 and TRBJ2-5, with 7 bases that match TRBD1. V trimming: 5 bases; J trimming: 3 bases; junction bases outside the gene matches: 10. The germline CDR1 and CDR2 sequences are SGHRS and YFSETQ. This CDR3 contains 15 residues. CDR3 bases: TGCGCCAGCAGGAGGGGGCTCCCGGCCAAAGAGACCCAGTACTTC. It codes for CASRRGLPAKETQYF.

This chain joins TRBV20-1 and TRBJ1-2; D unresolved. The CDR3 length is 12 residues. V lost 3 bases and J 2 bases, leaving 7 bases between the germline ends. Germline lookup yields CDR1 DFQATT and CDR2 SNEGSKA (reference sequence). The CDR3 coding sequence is TGCAGTGCTAGTCGGCCCAACTATGGCTACACCTTC. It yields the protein CSASRPNYGYTF.

The CDR3 DNA sequence: TGTGCCAGTAGTCGGGGTAGCTACGAGCAGTACTTC. Translation gives CASSRGSYEQYF. This chain links TRBV19 with TRBJ2-7, with a tentative D call TRBD2 (5 bases). V was cut by 5 bases and J by 3 bases, with 8 bases left in between. Germline-derived CDR1 and CDR2 are LNHDA and SQIVND (reference sequence). CDR3 length equals 12 residues.

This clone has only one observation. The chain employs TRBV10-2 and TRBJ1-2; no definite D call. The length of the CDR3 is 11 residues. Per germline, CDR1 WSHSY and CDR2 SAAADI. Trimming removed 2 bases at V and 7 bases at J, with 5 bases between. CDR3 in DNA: TGCGCCAGCAGTGAGCTTGGTGGCTACACCTTC. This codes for CASSELGGYTF.

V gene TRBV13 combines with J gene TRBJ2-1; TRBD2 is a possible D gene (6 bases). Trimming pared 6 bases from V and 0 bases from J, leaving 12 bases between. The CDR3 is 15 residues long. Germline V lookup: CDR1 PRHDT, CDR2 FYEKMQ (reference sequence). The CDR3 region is CASRTGTRSYNEQFF. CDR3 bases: TGTGCCAGCAGGACCGGGACTCGCTCCTACAATGAGCAGTTCTTC.

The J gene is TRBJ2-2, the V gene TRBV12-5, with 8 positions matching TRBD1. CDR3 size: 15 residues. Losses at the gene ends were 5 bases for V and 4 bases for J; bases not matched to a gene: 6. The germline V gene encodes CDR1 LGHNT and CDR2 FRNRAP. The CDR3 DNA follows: TGTGCTAGTGGTCCAGGGGGCCTTTTCACCGGGGAGCTGTTTTTT. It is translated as CASGPGGLFTGELFF.

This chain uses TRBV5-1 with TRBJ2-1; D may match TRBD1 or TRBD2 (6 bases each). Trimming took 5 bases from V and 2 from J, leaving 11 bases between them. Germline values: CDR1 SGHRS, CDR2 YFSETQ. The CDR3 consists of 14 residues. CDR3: CASRGGSAYNEQFF. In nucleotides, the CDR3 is TGCGCCAGCAGGGGGGGCAGCGCCTACAATGAGCAGTTCTTC.

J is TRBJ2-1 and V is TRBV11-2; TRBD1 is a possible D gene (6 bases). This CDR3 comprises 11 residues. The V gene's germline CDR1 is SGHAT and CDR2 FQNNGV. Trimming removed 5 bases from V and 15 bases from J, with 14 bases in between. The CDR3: CASSRTGFVFF. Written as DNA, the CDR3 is TGTGCCAGCAGCCGAACAGGGTTCGTGTTCTTC.

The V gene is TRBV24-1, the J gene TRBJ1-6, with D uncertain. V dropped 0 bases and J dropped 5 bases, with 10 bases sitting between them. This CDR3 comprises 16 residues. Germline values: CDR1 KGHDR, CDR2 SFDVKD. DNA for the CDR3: TGTGCCACCAGTGATTTGCCGCAGGCTAATAATTCACCCCTCCACTTT. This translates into CATSDLPQANNSPLHF.

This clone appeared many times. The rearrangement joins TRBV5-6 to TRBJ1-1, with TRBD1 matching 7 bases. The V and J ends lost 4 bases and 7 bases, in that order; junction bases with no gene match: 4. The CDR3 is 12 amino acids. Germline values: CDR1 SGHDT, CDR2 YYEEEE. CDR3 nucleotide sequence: TGTGCCAGCAGCGACCGGGACAGTGAAGCTTTCTTT. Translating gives CASSDRDSEAFF.

Written as DNA, the CDR3 is TGTGCCAGCAGCCTCACGACAGGGGCTCATGAGACCCAGTACTTC. It translates to CASSLTTGAHETQYF. The gene calls are TRBV5-4 and TRBJ2-5; 8 bases are shared with TRBD1. J gave up 5 bases and V 4 bases, and 10 bases lay outside the gene matches. The germline gives CDR1 SGHNT, CDR2 YYREEE (reference sequence). This CDR3 is 15 amino acids long.

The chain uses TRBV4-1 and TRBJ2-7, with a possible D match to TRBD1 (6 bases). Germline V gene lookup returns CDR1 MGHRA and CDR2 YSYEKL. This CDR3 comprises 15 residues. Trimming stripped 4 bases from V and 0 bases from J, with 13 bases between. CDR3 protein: CASSLTGDSSYEQYF. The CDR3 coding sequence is TGCGCCAGCAGCCTGACAGGTGACAGCTCCTACGAGCAGTACTTC.

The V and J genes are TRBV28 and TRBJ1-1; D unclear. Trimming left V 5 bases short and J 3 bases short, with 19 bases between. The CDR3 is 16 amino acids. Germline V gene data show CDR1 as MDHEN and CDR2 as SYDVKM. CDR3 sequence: CASSPRSFRGHTEAFF. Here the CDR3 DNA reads TGTGCCAGCAGTCCCCGTTCGTTCCGCGGACACACTGAAGCTTTCTTT.

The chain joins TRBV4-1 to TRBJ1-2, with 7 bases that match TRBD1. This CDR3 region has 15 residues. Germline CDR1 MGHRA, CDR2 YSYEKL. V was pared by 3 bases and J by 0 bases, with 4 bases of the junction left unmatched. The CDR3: CASSHGGTANYGYTF. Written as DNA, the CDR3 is TGCGCCAGCAGCCATGGCGGGACAGCTAACTATGGCTACACCTTC.

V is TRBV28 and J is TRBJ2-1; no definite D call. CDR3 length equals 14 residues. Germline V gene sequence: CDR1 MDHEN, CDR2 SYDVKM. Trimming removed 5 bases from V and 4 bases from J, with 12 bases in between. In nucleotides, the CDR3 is TGTGCCAGCAGTCCTTCTAGTACGTACAATGAGCAGTTCTTC. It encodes CASSPSSTYNEQFF.

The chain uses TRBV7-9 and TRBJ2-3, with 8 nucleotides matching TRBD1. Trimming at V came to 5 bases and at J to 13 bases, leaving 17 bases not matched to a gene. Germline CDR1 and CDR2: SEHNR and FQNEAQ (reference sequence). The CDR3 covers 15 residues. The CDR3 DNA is TGTGCCAGCAGCGACATGGGGACAGGTGGGGTCGGCGAGTATTTT. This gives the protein CASSDMGTGGVGEYF. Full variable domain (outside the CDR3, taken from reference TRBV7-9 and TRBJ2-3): DTGVSQNPRHKITKRGQNVTFRCDPISEHNRLYWYRQTLGQGPEFLTYFQNEAQLEKSRLLSDRFSAERPKGSFSTLEIQRTEQGDSAMYLCASSDMGTGGVGEYFGPGTRLTVL.

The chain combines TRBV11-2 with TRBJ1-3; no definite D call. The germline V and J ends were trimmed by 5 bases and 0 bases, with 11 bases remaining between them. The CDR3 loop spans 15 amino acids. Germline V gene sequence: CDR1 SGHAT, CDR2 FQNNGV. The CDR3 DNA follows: TGTGCCAGCAGCCCCCCGACGGCCTCTGGAAACACCATATATTTT. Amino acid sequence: CASSPPTASGNTIYF.

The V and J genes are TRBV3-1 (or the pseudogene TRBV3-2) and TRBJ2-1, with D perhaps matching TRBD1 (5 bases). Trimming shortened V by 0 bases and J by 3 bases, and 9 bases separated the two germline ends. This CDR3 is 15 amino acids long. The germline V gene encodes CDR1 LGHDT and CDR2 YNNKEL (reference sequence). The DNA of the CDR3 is TGTGCCAGCAGCCAAGATCCCCAGGGCTACAATGAGCAGTTCTTC. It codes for CASSQDPQGYNEQFF.

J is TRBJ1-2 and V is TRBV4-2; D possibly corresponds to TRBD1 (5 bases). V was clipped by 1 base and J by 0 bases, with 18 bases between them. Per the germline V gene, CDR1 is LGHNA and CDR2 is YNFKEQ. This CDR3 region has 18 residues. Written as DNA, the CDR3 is TGTGCCAGCAGCCAAGGCTTTTCTGTCGAGACAGCTAACTATGGCTACACCTTC. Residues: CASSQGFSVETANYGYTF.

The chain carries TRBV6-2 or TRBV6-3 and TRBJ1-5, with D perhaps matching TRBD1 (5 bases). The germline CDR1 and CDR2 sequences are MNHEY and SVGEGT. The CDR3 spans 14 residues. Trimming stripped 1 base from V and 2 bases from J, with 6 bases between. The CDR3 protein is CASSYWGGNQPQHF. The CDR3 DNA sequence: TGTGCCAGCAGTTACTGGGGGGGCAATCAGCCCCAGCATTTT.

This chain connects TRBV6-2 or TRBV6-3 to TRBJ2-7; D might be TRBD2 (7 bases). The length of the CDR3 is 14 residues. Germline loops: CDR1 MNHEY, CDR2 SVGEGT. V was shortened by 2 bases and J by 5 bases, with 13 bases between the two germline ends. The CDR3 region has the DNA TGTGCCAGCAGTTACGGGGGGGGGCTAAACGAGCAGTACTTC. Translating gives CASSYGGGLNEQYF.

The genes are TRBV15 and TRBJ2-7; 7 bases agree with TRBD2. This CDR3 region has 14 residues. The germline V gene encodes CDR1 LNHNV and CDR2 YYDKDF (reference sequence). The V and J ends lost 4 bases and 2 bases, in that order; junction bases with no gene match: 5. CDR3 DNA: TGTGCCACCAGCAACCCCGGGACTACCTACGAGCAGTACTTC. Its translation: CATSNPGTTYEQYF. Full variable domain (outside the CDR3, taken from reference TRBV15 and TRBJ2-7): DAMVIQNPRYQVTQFGKPVTLSCSQTLNHNVMYWYQQKSSQAPKLLFHYYDKDFNNEADTPDNFQSRRPNTSFCFLDIRSPGLGDTAMYLCATSNPGTTYEQYFGPGTRLTVT.

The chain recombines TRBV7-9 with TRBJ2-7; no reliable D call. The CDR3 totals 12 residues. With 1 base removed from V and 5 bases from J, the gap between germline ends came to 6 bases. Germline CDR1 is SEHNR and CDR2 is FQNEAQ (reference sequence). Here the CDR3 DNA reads TGTGCCAGCAGCTTAGACAAAAACGAGCAGTACTTC. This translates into CASSLDKNEQYF.

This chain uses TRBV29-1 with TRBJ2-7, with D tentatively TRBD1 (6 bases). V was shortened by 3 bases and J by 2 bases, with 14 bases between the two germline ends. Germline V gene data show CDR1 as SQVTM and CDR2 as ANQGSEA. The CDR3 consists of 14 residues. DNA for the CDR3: TGCAGCGTTGATTCGGGGACATCGACCTACGAGCAGTACTTC. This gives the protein CSVDSGTSTYEQYF.

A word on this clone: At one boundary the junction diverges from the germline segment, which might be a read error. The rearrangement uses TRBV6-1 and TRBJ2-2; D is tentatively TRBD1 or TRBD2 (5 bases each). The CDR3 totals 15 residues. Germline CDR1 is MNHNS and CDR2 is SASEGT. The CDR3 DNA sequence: TGTGCCAGCAGAGAAGGGACCGCAGACACCGGGGAGCTGTTTTTT. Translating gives CASREGTADTGELFF.